What follows are 23 T cell receptor beta chains derived from one specimen sequenced in a study of tumor-infiltrating lymphocytes in primary liver carcinoma. For each extraction, RNA and DNA were obtained together from approximately 20-30 mg of unsorted bulk tissue. Constant-region priming of approximately 500 ng total RNA yielded TCR beta cDNA. Libraries covering TCR beta were generated through three nested multiplex PCR rounds (using a slightly modified ARM-PCR). The first two PCR rounds, roughly 9 cycles each, used TRBV1-TRBV30 forward primers and a C-beta reverse primer. TCRdb called the multiplex PCR reads again in MiXCR, with one record for every CDR3 protein. This sample has roughly 91,000 distinct CDR3 sequences, with around three quarters found just once. The sample taken for sequencing was liver tumor tissue from sampling region 5. The subset: tumor region T5, tumor centre. These receptor sequences come from a woman in her sixties with primary liver carcinoma and hepatitis B virus infection.

This clonotype was detected ten times or more. This chain connects TRBV5-6 to TRBJ2-2; TRBD1 agrees at 8 bases. Trimming at V came to 0 bases and at J to 1 base, leaving 5 bases not matched to a gene. Germline CDR1 SGHDT, CDR2 YYEEEE. The CDR3 runs to 17 residues. CDR3 in DNA: TGTGCCAGCAGCTTGGTGAAAGGACAGGGGAACACCGGGGAGCTGTTTTTT. Its translation: CASSLVKGQGNTGELFF. Full variable domain (remainder filled in from reference TRBV5-6 and TRBJ2-2): DAGVTQSPTHLIKTRGQQVTLRCSPKSGHDTVSWYQQALGQGPQFIFQYYEEEERQRGNFPDRFSGHQFPNYSSELNVNALLLGDSALYLCASSLVKGQGNTGELFFGEGSRLTVL.

This clonotype has a handful of counts. This sequence joins TRBV5-1 and TRBJ2-7; D possibly uses TRBD1 or TRBD2 (5 bases each). From germline, CDR1 is SGHRS and CDR2 YFSETQ. The CDR3 loop spans 15 amino acids. Trimming pared 0 bases from V and 2 bases from J, leaving 12 bases between. The CDR3 DNA reads as TGCGCCAGCAGCTTGGGAGGGGTGGGGCCCTACGAGCAGTACTTC. It specifies CASSLGGVGPYEQYF.

This clonotype appeared a few times. The chain recombines TRBV25-1 with TRBJ2-3; 10 nucleotides match TRBD2. The ends lost 6 bases at V and 2 bases at J; junction bases unmatched: 14. Germline CDR1 is MGHDK and CDR2 is SYGVNS. CDR3 size: 18 residues. For the CDR3, the DNA is TGTGCCAGCAGCAAAACAGGGGCTAGCGGGAGAGTCACAGATACGCAGTATTTT. Its translation: CASSKTGASGRVTDTQYF.

This clonotype was found a few times. The chain joins TRBV20-1 to TRBJ2-1; 7 positions match TRBD2. This CDR3 is built from 16 residues. The junction had 6 bases not matched to a gene; V was cut back by 1 base and J by 0 bases. The germline CDR1 and CDR2 sequences are DFQATT and SNEGSKA (reference sequence). This chain's CDR3 is CSARVWSGTSYNEQFF. CDR3 coding DNA: TGCAGTGCTAGAGTATGGAGCGGGACCTCCTACAATGAGCAGTTCTTC.

The CDR3 is CASSLLGTSITDTQYF. CDR3 DNA: TGTGCCAGCAGCTTGTTAGGCACTTCTATCACAGATACGCAGTATTTT. This chain uses TRBV5-6 with TRBJ2-3; no definite D call. V was trimmed by 1 base and J by 2 bases, leaving 14 bases between them. The germline V gene has CDR1 SGHDT and CDR2 YYEEEE. This CDR3 comprises 16 residues.

This rearrangement joins TRBV15 to TRBJ2-3; TRBD2 agrees at 11 bases. CDR3 length equals 15 residues. V shed 4 bases, J shed 2 bases, and the junction held 2 bases outside the gene matches. Germline CDR1 reads LNHNV; CDR2 reads YYDKDF (reference sequence). The CDR3 sequence is CATSMGLADTDTQYF. In nucleotides, the CDR3 is TGTGCCACCAGCATGGGACTAGCGGACACAGATACGCAGTATTTT.

This clonotype was seen more than once but under ten times. V gene TRBV18 combines with J gene TRBJ2-7; TRBD1 might be the D (5 bases). The V end lost 3 bases, the J end lost 7 bases, and 13 bases lay between the germline ends. This CDR3 is built from 13 residues. CDR1 and CDR2 (germline): KGHSH, LQKENI. The CDR3 spells CASSPPLTGEQYF. The CDR3 nucleotides are TGTGCCAGCTCACCTCCACTAACAGGAGAGCAGTACTTC. Filled out from reference TRBV18 and TRBJ2-7, the complete variable domain reads NAGVMQNPRHLVRRRGQEARLRCSPMKGHSHVYWYRQLPEEGLKFMVYLQKENIIDESGMPKERFSAEFPKEGPSILRIQQVVRGDSAAYFCASSPPLTGEQYFGPGTRLTVT.

Only a few counts were recorded for this clonotype. A read error may explain this, as a much larger clone is one base away. The chain uses TRBV6-1 and TRBJ2-7, with TRBD1 matching over 8 bases. Germline CDR1 reads MNHNS; CDR2 reads SASEGT. This CDR3 has 15 residues. CDR3 in DNA: TGTGCCAGCAGTGACCTGAGACAGGGGTCCTACGATCAGTACTTC. Its protein product is CASSDLRQGSYDQYF.

The rearrangement uses TRBV9 and TRBJ2-2, with D possibly being TRBD2 (5 bases). This CDR3 spans 15 amino acids. Germline V CDR1 and CDR2: SGDLS, YYNGEE. Trimming pared 3 bases from V and 5 bases from J, leaving 14 bases between. The CDR3 DNA reads TGTGCCAGCAGCGCGACCCGGGGTGGGACCGGGGAGCTGTTTTTT. Translated: CASSATRGGTGELFF.

With respect to this clonotype: Its ends do not fully match the called genes, so a read error is possible. CDR3 protein: CASSLEPTGGLFF. Written as DNA, the CDR3 is TGTGCCAGCAGCTTGGAGCCAACCGGGGGGCTGTTTTTT. The genes are TRBV11-2 and TRBJ2-2, with D tentatively TRBD2 (6 bases). This CDR3 comprises 13 residues. Germline CDR1 reads SGHAT; CDR2 reads FQNNGV.

Details on this clonotype: An end of the junction differs from the germline gene, which may be a read error. V is TRBV11-1 and J is TRBJ1-1; D is possibly TRBD1 (5 bases). Looked up from germline, CDR1 is SGHAT and CDR2 is FQDESV (reference sequence). The CDR3 consists of 15 residues. CDR3: CASNFFGAANTDALF. The CDR3 coding sequence is TGTGCCAGCAACTTTTTTGGGGCAGCGAACACTGATGCTCTCTTT.

The J gene is TRBJ2-5, the V gene TRBV29-1; D may match TRBD1 or TRBD2 (6 bases each). The CDR3 length is 15 residues. V was shortened by 6 bases and J by 1 base, with 18 bases between the two germline ends. Germline CDR1 reads SQVTM; CDR2 reads ANQGSEA. Here the CDR3 reads CSVTIGGTVQETQYF. CDR3 DNA sequence: TGCAGCGTAACCATAGGGGGGACTGTCCAAGAGACCCAGTACTTC.

Concerning this clonotype: An end of the junction does not agree with germline; a read error may underlie this. V usage is TRBV4-1 and J usage is TRBJ2-7; 9 bases map to TRBD1. Per germline, CDR1 MGHRA and CDR2 YSYEKL. This CDR3 spans 14 amino acids. This CDR3 is CASSLRQGEYEQYF. The CDR3 DNA sequence: TGCGCCAGCAGCCTGAGACAGGGGGAGTACGAGCAATACTTC.

This chain joins TRBV4-2 and TRBJ2-7, with TRBD2 identical over 7 bases. The CDR3 is 14 residues long. Per germline, CDR1 LGHNA and CDR2 YNFKEQ. The junction had 13 bases not matched to a gene; V was cut back by 1 base and J by 13 bases. The CDR3 region is CASSQVRLAGETYF. Here the CDR3 DNA reads TGTGCCAGCAGCCAAGTTAGACTGGCGGGAGAAACCTACTTC.

This clonotype is deemed medium-sized. The chain carries TRBV11-2 and TRBJ1-6; perhaps TRBD1 as D (5 bases). Deletions cut 2 bases from V and 10 bases from J, with 18 bases between. There are 16 residues in the CDR3. Per the germline V gene, CDR1 is SGHAT and CDR2 is FQNNGV. The CDR3 nucleotides are TGTGCCAGCAGCTTAACCCCGCAGGGAATACGATCACCCCTCCACTTT. It translates to CASSLTPQGIRSPLHF.

For this clonotype: The junction differs from germline at one of its ends, possibly a read error. The chain recombines TRBV11-2 with TRBJ2-6; 13 bases are shared with TRBD2. Looked up from germline, CDR1 is SGHAT and CDR2 is FQNNGV. The CDR3 contains 17 residues. The CDR3 DNA is TGTGCCAGCAGTCAGACTAGCGGGAGGTCTAGGGCCAATGTCCTGACTTTC. Its protein product is CASSQTSGRSRANVLTF.

As regards this clonotype: Just one base apart from a much larger clone, this may be a read error. The rearrangement uses TRBV7-6 and TRBJ1-5, with a weak D call TRBD1 (6 bases). Trimming pared 2 bases from V and 0 bases from J, leaving 17 bases between. The V gene's germline CDR1 is SGHVS and CDR2 FNYEAQ. This CDR3 has 18 amino acids. The CDR3 sequence: CASSLSPTLRGSNQPQHF. Here the CDR3 DNA reads TGTGCCAGCAGCTTATCTCCCACTCTCAGGGGTAGCAATCAGCCCCAGCATTTT.

About this clonotype itself: Given a much more abundant clone one base away, this may be a read error. V gene TRBV6-4 combines with J gene TRBJ2-1; 10 positions agree with TRBD1. The CDR3 covers 16 residues. Germline CDR1 and CDR2: MRHNA and SNTAGT. Losses at the gene ends were 10 bases for V and 7 bases for J; bases not matched to a gene: 16. CDR3 sequence (DNA): TGTGCCAACACCCCCTTTCCCGGACAGGGGGTTAATGAGCAGTTCTTC. The encoded protein is CANTPFPGQGVNEQFF.

This clonotype was detected ten times or more. The chain uses TRBV7-8 and TRBJ2-1; D possibly corresponds to TRBD2 (5 bases). The CDR3 is 15 amino acids. Looked up from germline, CDR1 is SGHVS and CDR2 is FQNEAQ. The V gene lost 4 bases and the J gene lost 8 bases, with 18 bases spanning the gap. The CDR3 region has the DNA TGTGCCAGCAGCTCGGTCTTCGGGGTTTGGGATGAGCAGTTCTTC. Translated, it gives CASSSVFGVWDEQFF.

On this clonotype itself: A much more abundant neighbour one base away suggests this may be a read error. The chain couples TRBV28 to TRBJ1-2; no clear D gene. This CDR3 has 12 residues. V was shortened by 7 bases and J by 2 bases, with 8 bases between the two germline ends. Germline V gene data show CDR1 as MDHEN and CDR2 as SYDVKM. The DNA for the CDR3 is TGTGCCAGCATGAACAGAAACTATGGCTACACCTTC. As protein: CASMNRNYGYTF.

On this clonotype: The CDR3 does not close with the conserved phenylalanine or tryptophan, likely indicating a read error. The chain has TRBV6-6 and TRBJ2-7; TRBD1 matches at 10 bases. The CDR3 is made up of 15 amino acids. V was clipped by 0 bases and J by 3 bases; unmatched bases: 2. Germline assignment: CDR1 MNHNY and CDR2 SVGAGI (reference sequence). CDR3 nucleotides: TGTGCCAGCAGTTACTCTGGGACAGGGGACTACGAGCAGTACCTC. Encoded protein: CASSYSGTGDYEQYL.

The chain uses TRBV11-2 and TRBJ2-2; the D is unclear. The CDR3 covers 15 residues. V gave up 5 bases and J gave up 8 bases, with 18 bases separating them. CDR1 is SGHAT, CDR2 FQNNGV, per germline. The CDR3 bases are TGTGCCAGCAGCACCCCGCAAGGACCGACAGGGGAGCTGTTTTTT. Protein sequence: CASSTPQGPTGELFF.

This clonotype was counted a few times. A read error is possible here, since a much larger clone lies one base away. The chain couples TRBV12-3 or TRBV12-4 to TRBJ2-3, with D hard to call. The CDR3 has 14 residues. The CDR3 DNA reads TGTGCCAGCAGCCCGGATAACTGGGCAGATACGCACTATTTT. It codes for CASSPDNWADTHYF.